This T cell receptor (beta chain) is from a study of blood T cell repertoires in COVID-19. Overall study: The samples span acute and convalescent COVID-19 from the United States, Italy and Spain. T cells, B-cell-depleted T cells, or PBMCs provided the cDNA or gDNA that served as material.

The CDR3 consists of 12 residues. V gave up 6 bases and J gave up 1 base, with 6 bases separating them. CDR1 and CDR2 (germline): WSHSY, SAAADI. Per the authors' pipeline: Scientists estimated how many nucleated cells there were by amplifying reference gene primers. Sequencing used immunoSEQ multiplex PCR; TCRdb keeps in-frame clones, though not all of them. The DNA was the basis for D and trimming; V, J and clone size are from that table. Among a few hundred thousand clones listed, approximately 87% were seen once. Input material: peripheral blood. The rearrangement joins TRBV10-2 to TRBJ1-1; no clear D gene. This clonotype originated in a man between 60 and 75 years old who had recovered from COVID-19. CDR3 nucleotides: TGCGCCAGCAGGTCCGGGAACACTGAAGCTTTCTTT. It codes for CASRSGNTEAFF.